These T cell receptor beta chains were read from a single sample in a study of T cell responses to AZD1222 COVID-19 vaccine. Method: immunoSEQ multiplex PCR; TCRdb's copy keeps in-frame clones and lacks some. The sample records over 100,000 clones, about 94% being singletons. The source material was peripheral blood, sampled on day 0 of AZD1222 vaccination. The receptors derive from an adult in good health. The CDR3 runs from the conserved cysteine through the conserved F or W. Each record gives: J gene, V gene, D gene, clone size, CDR3 length, CDR3 protein, CDR3 DNA. D genes are given only for firm matches. Only part of the rows carry a size: once, few, many, or a class if the clone is expanded.

>TRBJ1-4|TRBV3-1/TRBV3-2|TRBD1|NA|13
CASRGQANEKLFF
TGTGCCAGCCGAGGACAGGCCAATGAAAAACTGTTTTTT
>TRBJ2-3|TRBV5-1|NA|NA|14
CASSRESSTDTQYF
TGCGCCAGCAGCCGGGAGTCTAGCACAGATACGCAGTATTTT
>TRBJ1-1|TRBV28|NA|once|16
CASSFSIWAPNTEAFF
TGTGCCAGCAGTTTCAGCATCTGGGCCCCGAACACTGAAGCTTTCTTT
>TRBJ2-7|TRBV6-6|NA|once|15
CASSKGGTSSGEQYF
TGTGCCAGCAGCAAAGGGGGAACTAGCTCCGGAGAGCAGTACTTC
>TRBJ2-7|TRBV28|TRBD2|NA|16
CASSLTSADPSREQYF
TGTGCCAGCAGTTTAACTAGCGCCGACCCCTCTCGTGAGCAGTACTTC
>TRBJ1-2|TRBV29-1|NA|few|11
CSVDWAGGYTF
TGCAGCGTTGACTGGGCGGGAGGCTACACCTTC
>TRBJ2-2|TRBV24-1|TRBD2|NA|13
CATSDSGSGELFF
TGTGCCACCAGTGATAGCGGGAGTGGGGAGCTGTTTTTT
>TRBJ1-1|TRBV14|NA|NA|15
CASSHLDRARSEAFF
TGTGCCAGCAGCCACCTAGATCGGGCGAGGTCTGAAGCTTTCTTT
>TRBJ2-2|TRBV9|NA|NA|15
CASSVEAGTTGELFF
TGTGCCAGCAGCGTAGAAGCTGGGACCACCGGGGAGCTGTTTTTT
>TRBJ2-1|TRBV4-3|TRBD2|NA|17
CASSLRVAGEVYNEQFF
TGCGCCAGCAGCCTCCGGGTAGCGGGAGAGGTCTACAATGAGCAGTTCTTC
>TRBJ1-3|TRBV5-5|NA|NA|14
CASSLDGGGNTIYF
TGTGCCAGCAGCTTGGATGGGGGCGGAAACACCATATATTTT
>TRBJ2-1|TRBV30|TRBD2|NA|15
CAWSKLAGASSEQFF
TGTGCCTGGAGTAAACTAGCGGGAGCTTCTAGTGAGCAGTTCTTC
>TRBJ1-2|TRBV28|NA|once|14
CASSFSLGVSGYTF
TGTGCCAGCAGTTTCTCCCTGGGGGTCAGTGGCTACACCTTC
>TRBJ2-1|TRBV20-1|NA|NA|12
CSASGGINEQFF
TGCAGTGCTAGTGGGGGGATAAATGAGCAGTTCTTC
>TRBJ2-2|TRBV19|TRBD2|NA|15
CASSIRGLASGELFF
TGTGCCAGTAGTATTAGGGGACTAGCGAGCGGGGAGCTGTTTTTT
>TRBJ2-5|TRBV19|TRBD1|once|14
CASSIQGTGETQYF
TGTGCCAGTAGTATTCAGGGGACAGGGGAGACCCAGTACTTC
>TRBJ2-1|TRBV5-4|TRBD2|NA|15
CASSPSKWTSNEQFF
TGTGCCAGCAGCCCCAGCAAGTGGACTAGCAATGAGCAGTTCTTC
>TRBJ2-3|TRBV3-1/TRBV3-2|TRBD2|NA|16
CASSRRTSGLTDTQYF
TGTGCCAGCAGCCGCAGGACTAGCGGACTCACAGATACGCAGTATTTT
>TRBJ2-7|TRBV30|TRBD2|NA|17
CAWGPRGGLAGVREQYF
TGTGCCTGGGGACCCCGCGGAGGGCTAGCGGGAGTACGGGAGCAGTACTTC
>TRBJ2-7|TRBV6-1|TRBD2|once|19
CASSEGWELAGSLRYEQYF
TGTGCCAGCAGTGAAGGATGGGAACTAGCGGGATCCTTAAGGTACGAGCAGTACTTC
>TRBJ2-3|TRBV2|NA|NA|13
CASPGRGGDTQYF
TGTGCCAGCCCCGGGCGGGGTGGCGATACGCAGTATTTT
>TRBJ1-1|TRBV10-1|NA|NA|13
CASSETGDTEAFF
TGCGCCAGCAGTGAGACGGGGGACACTGAAGCTTTCTTT
>TRBJ1-2|TRBV9|NA|NA|12
CASSDTLYGYTF
TGTGCCAGCAGCGACACACTCTATGGCTACACCTTC
>TRBJ2-1|TRBV10-3|TRBD2|NA|17
CAISEFGLAGGRNEQFF
TGTGCCATCAGTGAATTTGGGCTAGCGGGAGGAAGAAATGAGCAGTTCTTC
>TRBJ2-1|TRBV5-4|NA|few|14
CASSLDGKNNEQFF
TGTGCCAGCAGCTTGGACGGGAAAAACAATGAGCAGTTCTTC
>TRBJ1-3|TRBV18|TRBD1|many|13
CASSKDRGDTIYF
TGTGCCAGCTCAAAGGACAGGGGAGACACCATATATTTT
>TRBJ2-3|TRBV5-1|NA|NA|13
CASGGGNTDTQYF
TGCGCCAGCGGAGGGGGGAACACAGATACGCAGTATTTT
>TRBJ2-7|TRBV21-1|NA|NA|12
CASSKAPYEQYF
TGTGCCAGCAGCAAGGCCCCCTACGAGCAGTACTTC
>TRBJ2-5|TRBV2|TRBD2|once|14
CASSGGLAGETQYF
TGTGCCAGCAGTGGAGGACTAGCGGGAGAGACCCAGTACTTC
>TRBJ2-7|TRBV5-1|NA|NA|15
CASSLEGLGRYEQYF
TGCGCCAGCAGCTTGGAGGGACTCGGTCGGTACGAGCAGTACTTC
>TRBJ1-2|TRBV28|NA|once|13
CASSLPANYGYTF
TGTGCCAGCAGTTTGCCTGCCAACTATGGCTACACCTTC
>TRBJ1-4|TRBV2|NA|NA|14
CASSIGAVREKLFF
TGTGCCAGCTCAATAGGGGCTGTTCGAGAAAAACTGTTTTTT
>TRBJ2-2|TRBV10-3|NA|NA|14
CAISEEVGTGELFF
TGTGCCATCAGTGAGGAAGTCGGTACCGGGGAGCTGTTTTTT
>TRBJ1-1|TRBV2|TRBD1|NA|14
CASSAGQENTEAFF
TGTGCCAGCAGTGCCGGACAGGAGAACACTGAAGCTTTCTTT
>TRBJ2-3|TRBV18|TRBD2|NA|17
CASSPGTSGLRTDTQYF
TGTGCCAGCTCACCAGGGACTAGCGGGCTTCGCACAGATACGCAGTATTTT